These T cell receptor beta chains were read from a single sample in a study of long-term antiretroviral therapy in people with HIV. The assay was immunoSEQ multiplex PCR, and TCRdb's table has in-frame clones only and misses some. Counted here are roughly 34,000 clones, nearly 95% occurring once; the ten biggest clones make up about 3.7%. The source material was unsorted PBMCs, sampled around 5.5 years after starting antiretroviral therapy. These receptors came from a woman aged 50 to 65 with HIV. CDR3s include the opening cysteine and the closing phenylalanine or tryptophan.

CDR3 length,V gene,J gene,CDR3 protein
12,TRBV2,TRBJ2-3,CASPQGRMKQYF
16,TRBV5-5,TRBJ1-4,CASSLPGVATNEKLFF
15,TRBV5-1,TRBJ2-3,CATRERTYRTDTQYF
12,TRBV6-6,TRBJ2-3,CASSGSTDTQYF
13,TRBV11-3,TRBJ2-7,CASSLAASYEQYF
17,TRBV5-4,TRBJ2-1,CASSPGLAGVMADEQFF
14,TRBV10-3,TRBJ1-4,CAISDRGTNEKLFF
17,TRBV30,TRBJ2-3,CAWSVPPAGALTDTQYF
17,TRBV7-2,TRBJ2-2,CASSKSSLTGRPGELFF
14,TRBV19,TRBJ2-1,CASSQNPQGMGQFF
13,TRBV5-1,TRBJ2-1,CASSYGLSNEQFF
15,TRBV9,TRBJ1-1,CASSLLGQGNTEAFF
16,TRBV7-3,TRBJ2-7,CASSPSARDPPREQYF
17,TRBV16,TRBJ2-7,CASSWGLAGGRVGEQYF
19,TRBV4-1,TRBJ1-4,CASSQDLAGTGATNEKLFF
14,TRBV7-8,TRBJ2-7,CASSLGTGPYEQYF
13,TRBV7-2,TRBJ1-2,CASSVDRNYGYTF
13,TRBV2,TRBJ1-2,CASSEVPLYGYTF
14,TRBV2,TRBJ1-2,CASRRDGTSYGYTF
15,TRBV5-4,TRBJ1-1,CASSLEAGRDTEAFF
13,TRBV11-2,TRBJ2-2,CASSSAGTGELFF
15,TRBV6-5,TRBJ1-6,CASSYYPAGDSPLHF
19,TRBV2,TRBJ2-2,CASSAKKKPGTGNTGELFF
15,TRBV7-3,TRBJ2-1,CASSSGLAIFNEQFF
14,TRBV6-5,TRBJ1-2,CASTSVGDSYGYTF
10,TRBV20-1,TRBJ1-2,CSARVGGYTF
16,TRBV5-1,TRBJ2-1,CASSPSLSGSYNEQFF
12,TRBV30,TRBJ2-7,CAWRWAAYEQYF
15,TRBV2,TRBJ1-3,CASSDIRVSGNTIYF
15,TRBV9,TRBJ2-1,CASSVDSRTGNEQFF
18,TRBV5-1,TRBJ2-3,CASSLKTWQGAPTDTQYF
13,TRBV6-1,TRBJ1-6,CASRQGYNSPLHF
14,TRBV2,TRBJ1-1,CASSEVGRNTEAFF
14,TRBV30,TRBJ1-5,CAWSIETGFQPQHF
14,TRBV16,TRBJ1-1,CASSQIRGNTEAFF
15,TRBV19,TRBJ2-3,CASSIGGQGGDTQYF
15,TRBV7-9,TRBJ2-3,CASSLVTSSADTQYF
17,TRBV9,TRBJ1-1,CASSVGAWGLEGTEAFF
14,TRBV7-8,TRBJ1-1,CASSRLAMNTEAFF
15,TRBV6-5,TRBJ1-4,CASSPQGRLNEKLFF
15,TRBV30,TRBJ2-3,CACKLGAGGTDTQYF
13,TRBV2,TRBJ1-5,CASSEDRAQPQHF
15,TRBV29-1,TRBJ1-1,CSVHGGGPANTEAFF
14,TRBV29-1,TRBJ2-3,CSANRDANTDTQYF
16,TRBV5-6,TRBJ1-2,CASSFVSGGANYGYTF
15,TRBV2,TRBJ2-3,CASRRTGEGTDTQYF